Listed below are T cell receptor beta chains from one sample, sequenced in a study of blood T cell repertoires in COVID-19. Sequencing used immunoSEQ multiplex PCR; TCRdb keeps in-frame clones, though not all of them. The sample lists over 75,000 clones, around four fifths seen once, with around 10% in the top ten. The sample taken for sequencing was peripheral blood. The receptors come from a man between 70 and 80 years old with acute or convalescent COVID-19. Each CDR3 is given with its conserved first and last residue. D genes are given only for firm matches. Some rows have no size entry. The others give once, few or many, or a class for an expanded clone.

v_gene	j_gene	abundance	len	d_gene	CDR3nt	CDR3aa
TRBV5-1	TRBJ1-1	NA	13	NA	TGCGCCAGCAGCTTGGGGACAGCCAGTGAAGCTTTCTTT	CASSLGTASEAFF
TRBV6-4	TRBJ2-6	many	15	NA	TGTGCCAGCAGTGATAGAGTGACTGGGGCCAACGTCCTGACTTTC	CASSDRVTGANVLTF
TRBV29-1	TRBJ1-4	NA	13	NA	TGCAGCGCCCGGACAGCCTCTAATGAAAAACTGTTTTTT	CSARTASNEKLFF
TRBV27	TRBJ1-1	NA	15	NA	TGTGCCAGCAGTTTATCGCCCCAGGGGAACACTGAAGCTTTCTTT	CASSLSPQGNTEAFF
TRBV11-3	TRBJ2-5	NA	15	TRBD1	TGTGCCAGCAGCCGGACGACAGGGGTGGGAGAGACCCAGTACTTC	CASSRTTGVGETQYF
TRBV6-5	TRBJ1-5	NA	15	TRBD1	TGTGCCAGCAGTCGGACAGGGGGAAACAATCAGCCCCAGCATTTT	CASSRTGGNNQPQHF
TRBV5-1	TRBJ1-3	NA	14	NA	TGCGCCAGCAGCTTTCAGGAACCTGGAAACACCATATATTTT	CASSFQEPGNTIYF
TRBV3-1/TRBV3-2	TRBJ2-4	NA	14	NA	TGTGCCAGCAGCCACCGGACAGTAAAACACATTCAGTACTTC	CASSHRTVKHIQYF
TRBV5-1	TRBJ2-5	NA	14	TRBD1	TGCGCCAGCAGCATGACAGGGCCCCGGGAGACCCAGTACTTC	CASSMTGPRETQYF
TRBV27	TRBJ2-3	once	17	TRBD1	TGTGCCAGCAGTCCCTCCCCGGGACAGGGAAGGTCAGATACGCAGTATTTT	CASSPSPGQGRSDTQYF
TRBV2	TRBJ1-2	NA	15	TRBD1	TGTGCCAGCAGCCAAACCGGGACAGGGGCCGGTGGCTACACCTTC	CASSQTGTGAGGYTF
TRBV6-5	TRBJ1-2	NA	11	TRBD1	TGTGCCAGCAGGGGGACAGGTGGCTACACCTTC	CASRGTGGYTF
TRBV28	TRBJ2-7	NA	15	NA	TGTGCCAGCAATTCTCCCCTGGGCCAATCCTACGAGCAGTACTTC	CASNSPLGQSYEQYF
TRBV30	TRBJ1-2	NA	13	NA	TGTGCCTGGAGGGCCTGGGAGGGCTATGGCTACACCTTC	CAWRAWEGYGYTF
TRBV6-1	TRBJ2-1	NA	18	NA	TGTGCCAGCAGTGAACCCCTTGGCAGGGCCTTGGGATTCAATGAGCAGTTCTTC	CASSEPLGRALGFNEQFF
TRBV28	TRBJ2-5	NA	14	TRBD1	TGTGCCAGCAGCCTCGACAGGGTACTAGAGACCCAGTACTTC	CASSLDRVLETQYF
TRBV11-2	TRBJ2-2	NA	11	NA	TGTGCCAGCAGCTTACTCGGGGAGCTGTTTTTT	CASSLLGELFF
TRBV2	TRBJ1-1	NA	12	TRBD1	TGTGCCAGCAGTCGGACAGGGATTGAAGCTTTCTTT	CASSRTGIEAFF
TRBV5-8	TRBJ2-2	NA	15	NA	TGTGCCAGCAGCTTGGCCCGGGGGGCGTACGGGGAGCTGTTTTTT	CASSLARGAYGELFF
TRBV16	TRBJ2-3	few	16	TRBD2	TGTGCCAGCAGCCAACTAACTAGCGGAAGCACAGATACGCAGTATTTT	CASSQLTSGSTDTQYF
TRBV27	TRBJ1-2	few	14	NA	TGTGCCAGTAGACGCGTGGGGGACACCTATGGCTACACCTTC	CASRRVGDTYGYTF
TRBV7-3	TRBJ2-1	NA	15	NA	TGTGCCAGCAGCTTAGGGGGGGCATCTTTAGGTGAGCAGTTCTTC	CASSLGGASLGEQFF
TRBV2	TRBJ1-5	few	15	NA	TGTGCCAGCAGTGAAAACGGGTGGGTCAATCAGCCCCAGCATTTT	CASSENGWVNQPQHF
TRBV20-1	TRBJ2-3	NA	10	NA	TGCAGTGCTAAACAGAATACGCAGTATTTT	CSAKQNTQYF
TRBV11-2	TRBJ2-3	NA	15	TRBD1	TGTGCCAGCAGCGTAACGGGACAGTACACAGATACGCAGTATTTT	CASSVTGQYTDTQYF
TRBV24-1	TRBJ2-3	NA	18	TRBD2	TGTGCCACCAGTGGGGCCGGGACTAGCGGGGAGATCAGAGATACGCAGTATTTT	CATSGAGTSGEIRDTQYF